What follows describes a single T cell receptor (beta chain). The antigen remains unidentified. The data stem from a study of cytomegalovirus exposure and HLA in healthy donors. Overall study findings and caveats: Most TCR sequences were rare, but some public TCRs occurred in many donors.

Profiling relied on immunoSEQ multiplex PCR, and the TCRdb table lists in-frame clones only, not all of them. Of 200,000 or so clones detected, 80% to 90% appear once; the ten largest clones hold roughly 2.8%. The CDR3 extends over 17 amino acids. CDR1 is SGHDN, CDR2 FVKESK, per germline. The germline V and J ends were trimmed by 0 bases and 1 base, with 14 bases remaining between them. The sample was PBMCs. The chain is built from TRBV14 and TRBJ2-3; D unclear. The source is a woman between 18 and 29 years old in good health and CMV-seronegative. The CDR3 loop reads CASSQESYRMRTDTQYF. The CDR3 bases are TGTGCCAGCAGCCAAGAGTCCTACAGAATGCGCACAGATACGCAGTATTTT. The variable domain in full, with the rest retrieved from reference TRBV14 and TRBJ2-3, is EAGVTQFPSHSVIEKGQTVTLRCDPISGHDNLYWYRRVMGKEIKFLLHFVKESKQDESGMPNNRFLAERTGGTYSTLKVQPAELEDSGVYFCASSQESYRMRTDTQYFGPGTRLTVL.